The text below deals with one T cell receptor (beta chain). This clonotype was observed a handful of times. Its target antigen remains unknown. No per-base quality is available; no much larger clone lies one base away. Library generation was performed with 5' RACE. Sequencer: NextSeq 500. Unique molecular identifiers were attached to individual cDNA molecules in the TCR library protocol so that sequencing error and PCR bias could be corrected. Both TCR alpha and beta chains were sequenced, and tight co-correlation was observed between alpha and beta sequence abundances in each sample. Turning to the authors' computational methods: V gene, J gene and CDR3 annotation of TCR sequences was performed with Decombinator V4. Expanded TCRs were defined as changing significantly between any two time points under a Poisson model with p below 0.0001. TCR abundances were normalised to the total number of TCRs sequenced per sample and expressed as counts per million. MAIT TCRs were defined by TRAV1-2 paired with TRAJ12, TRAJ20 or TRAJ33, and iNKT TCRs by TRAV10 paired with TRAJ18. A search of VDJdb, accessed on 1 November 2021, was run for TCRs annotated to CMV, EBV and SARS-CoV-2, with TCRs annotated for multiple antigens excluded. TCRdb applied fastp at Q25 and MiXCR to the public reads, then kept only in-frame beta chains. Identical CDR3 proteins give one entry, which carries the most common genes and DNA. The V and J calls and clone size are TCRdb's, not the authors'. Present in this sample are 70,000 to 90,000 distinct CDR3 sequences, approximately 12% of which were seen just once. The ten most abundant clones make up 3.4% of the sample.

The CDR3, from cysteine to phenylalanine, totals 15 residues. Just CDR3 DNA is preserved here, 45 bases in frame from base 1. Ends trimmed: V by 0 bases, J by 10 bases; bases unmatched to a gene: 3. Sequences MNHNS (CDR1) and SASEGT (CDR2) are obtained from the germline V gene. The data were obtained in a study of early T cells in non-severe SARS-CoV-2 infection (dated by TCRdb to the early 2020s). Regarding the study in general: TCR sequencing used bulk RNA from unsorted whole blood, so alpha and beta chains could not be paired.

What the study reported, not specific to this receptor: VDJdb matching was skewed toward anti-spike CD8 responses and likely underestimated virus-specific expansions by missing private and CD4 specificities.

The study was a case-control design nested within a healthcare worker cohort in London, UK, with weekly nasopharyngeal swab PCR tests and blood sampling. Healthcare workers were recruited during the week of the UK lockdown, between 23 and 31 March 2020, and followed weekly for up to roughly 15 weeks. The sample consisted of whole blood. The chain links TRBV6-1 with TRBJ1-6; TRBD1 aligns with 10 central bases. The receptor was derived from an adult who was a healthcare worker with PCR-confirmed SARS-CoV-2 infection or an uninfected control (not recorded which). The DNA sequence is as follows: TGTGCCAGCAGTGAAGCGACAGGGGGCAACTCACCCCTCCACTTT. Its product reads: CASSEATGGNSPLHF.